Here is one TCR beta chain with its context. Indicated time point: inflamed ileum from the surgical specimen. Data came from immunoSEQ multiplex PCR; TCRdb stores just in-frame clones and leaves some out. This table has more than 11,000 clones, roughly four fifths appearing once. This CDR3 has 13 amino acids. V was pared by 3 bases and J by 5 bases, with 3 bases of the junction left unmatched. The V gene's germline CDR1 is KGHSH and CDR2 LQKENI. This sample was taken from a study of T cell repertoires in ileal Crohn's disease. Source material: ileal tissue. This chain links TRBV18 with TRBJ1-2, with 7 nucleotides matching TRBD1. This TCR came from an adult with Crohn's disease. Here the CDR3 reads CASSPGTVYGYTF. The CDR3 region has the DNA TGTGCCAGCTCACCCGGGACAGTGTATGGCTACACCTTC.